This is a list of T cell receptor beta chains from one sample in a study of type 1 regulatory T cells. TCRdb re-called the reads with MiXCR, one entry per CDR3 protein. Found here are around 69,000 distinct CDR3 sequences, around 57% of them singletons; the top ten hold about 7.3%. No antigen has been identified for these receptors. Sequenced sample: cultured T cells, either the whole culture or a sorted T cell fraction (not recorded which). These receptors were obtained from a human donor in good health. Each CDR3 is given with its conserved first and last residue. A D gene is named only where the DNA matches it firmly. Size tells how often a clone was seen (once, few, many) or the class of an expanded clone, and some rows leave it out.

TRBJ2-7	TRBV24-1	NA	NA	TGTGCCACCAGTGGTGAGCAGTCCGCCTTCGGGCAGTACTTC	CATSGEQSAFGQYF
TRBJ2-7	TRBV20-1	NA	NA	TGCAGTGCTAGATGGCAGGGGGGCGAGCAGTACTTC	CSARWQGGEQYF
TRBJ1-2	TRBV20-1	NA	NA	TGCAGTGCTAGTGGACCGGAAGGGGGCTACACCTTC	CSASGPEGGYTF
TRBJ2-2	TRBV7-3	NA	NA	TGTGCCAGCAGTCCACTTGGCGCCGGGGAGCTGTTTTTT	CASSPLGAGELFF
TRBJ2-5	TRBV20-1	NA	NA	TGCAGTGCTAGCGGAGGGCCTTTTGAGACCCAGTACTTC	CSASGGPFETQYF
TRBJ1-5	TRBV19	TRBD1	NA	TGTGCCAGTAGTATCAAGACAGGGGCGAAGTCTTACAATCAGCCCCAGCATTTT	CASSIKTGAKSYNQPQHF
TRBJ1-1	TRBV5-1	NA	few	TGCGCCAGCAGCTCGGGACAGAACACTGAAGCTTTCTTT	CASSSGQNTEAFF
TRBJ1-2	TRBV4-1	NA	NA	TGCGCCAGCAGCCAACGGCTGGCCCCTGGCTTATATGGCTACACCTTC	CASSQRLAPGLYGYTF
TRBJ2-3	TRBV5-5	NA	NA	TGTGCCAGCAGCGGGGGGCGGGACGGTAGCACAGATACGCAGTATTTT	CASSGGRDGSTDTQYF
TRBJ1-1	TRBV28	TRBD1	NA	TGTGCCACAAAGGGACAGCCTTTGAACACTGAAGCTTTCTTT	CATKGQPLNTEAFF
TRBJ2-1	TRBV4-1	NA	NA	TGCGCCAGCCAGGGAGGAGCGGGTAGGGATGAGCAGTTCTTC	CASQGGAGRDEQFF
TRBJ2-2	TRBV15	TRBD2	NA	TGTGCCACCAGCGGGGGGAGACTAGCGGGAGCGGCCGGGGAGCTGTTTTTT	CATSGGRLAGAAGELFF
TRBJ1-1	TRBV7-2	NA	NA	TGTGCCAGCAGCTTCACCGTAGGGAACACTGAAGCTTTCTTT	CASSFTVGNTEAFF
TRBJ1-6	TRBV20-1	TRBD1	NA	TGCAGTGCTGCCGGACAGGGGTCAATCTCCTATAATTCACCCCTCCACTTT	CSAAGQGSISYNSPLHF
TRBJ1-2	TRBV20-1	NA	NA	TGCAGTGCTCTACCCATAAGCGAAGACGCTAACTATGGCTACACCTTC	CSALPISEDANYGYTF
TRBJ2-6	TRBV20-1	NA	NA	TGCAGTGCTAGAGATTACAACGTCCTGACTTTC	CSARDYNVLTF
TRBJ1-2	TRBV6-2/TRBV6-3	NA	NA	TGTGCCAGCAGATCGACAGACTATGGCTACACCTTC	CASRSTDYGYTF
TRBJ2-1	TRBV6-1	NA	NA	TGTGCCAGCGCCCCAACCCGATCTGAGCAGTTCTTC	CASAPTRSEQFF
TRBJ2-7	TRBV4-2	NA	NA	TGTGCCAGCAGCCAGGCACACGAGCAGTACTTC	CASSQAHEQYF
TRBJ2-7	TRBV10-1	NA	NA	TGCGCCAGCAGTGACTGGGGCGACTCCTACGAGCAGTACTTC	CASSDWGDSYEQYF
TRBJ1-3	TRBV11-2	NA	NA	TGTGCCAGCAGCTCGACAGGCTCTGGAAACACCATATATTTT	CASSSTGSGNTIYF
TRBJ1-1	TRBV29-1	NA	NA	TGCACCCTAAGAATGGGGTCCGGCGGGGAGGCTTTCTTT	CTLRMGSGGEAFF
TRBJ2-6	TRBV30	NA	NA	TGTGCCTGGGGAGCTGGGGCCAACGTCCTGACTTTC	CAWGAGANVLTF
TRBJ2-1	TRBV5-1	TRBD2	NA	TGCGCCAGCAGCGTTAGCGGGAGCTCCTACAATGAGCAGTTCTTC	CASSVSGSSYNEQFF
TRBJ2-3	TRBV7-6	TRBD2	few	TGTGCCAGCAGCTTTACGTCTAGCGGGAGTGGGAGCACAGATACGCAGTATTTT	CASSFTSSGSGSTDTQYF
TRBJ1-6	TRBV6-1	TRBD1	NA	TGTGCCAGCAGTCTGGACAGGGTGTATTCACCCCTCCACTTT	CASSLDRVYSPLHF
TRBJ2-7	TRBV4-1	TRBD2	NA	TGCGCCAGCAGCATACTTGTGACTAGCGAAACCTACGAGCAGTACTTC	CASSILVTSETYEQYF
TRBJ1-4	TRBV20-1	NA	few	TGCAGTGCTAACTCTCAACCCGAAAAACTGTTTTTT	CSANSQPEKLFF
TRBJ2-6	TRBV7-2	NA	medium-sized	TGTGCCAGCGAGAAGGGTGGGGCCAACGTCCTGACTTTC	CASEKGGANVLTF
TRBJ2-3	TRBV20-1	TRBD2	NA	TGCAGTGCTAGTAGTAGCGGGAGCGTCGCAGATACGCAGTATTTT	CSASSSGSVADTQYF
TRBJ2-1	TRBV7-9	TRBD2	NA	TGTGCCAGCAGCTACAATCGCGGGAGTGGGTCCTACAATGAGCAGTTCTTC	CASSYNRGSGSYNEQFF
TRBJ2-5	TRBV7-9	NA	few	TGTGCCAGCAGCTTAATCGACTACAGGGTGCGCGGAGAGACCCAGTACTTC	CASSLIDYRVRGETQYF
TRBJ2-3	TRBV5-4	NA	NA	TGTGCCAGCAGCCCTATTCACAGAGACACAGATACGCAGTATTTT	CASSPIHRDTDTQYF
TRBJ2-5	TRBV29-1	NA	NA	TGCAGCGTTGTTTTAGGCGGGGAGACCCAGTACTTC	CSVVLGGETQYF
TRBJ2-1	TRBV20-1	NA	once	TGCAGTGCTAACCCCCCCCGGCGGCGATTCTCCTACAATGAGCAGTTCTTC	CSANPPRRRFSYNEQFF
TRBJ2-7	TRBV30	TRBD1	NA	TGTGCCTGGAGCTATAAGGGGGCCTCCTACGAGCAGTACTTC	CAWSYKGASYEQYF
TRBJ2-7	TRBV20-1	NA	NA	TGCAGTGCTAGAGGGTTACGGGATTTATGGGACGAGCAGTACTTC	CSARGLRDLWDEQYF
TRBJ2-3	TRBV20-1	NA	NA	TGCAGTGCTAGCTGGGGCCCAGATACGCAGTATTTT	CSASWGPDTQYF
TRBJ2-3	TRBV20-1	TRBD2	NA	TGCAGTGCTATACAACCGGGACTAGCGGGCACAGATACGCAGTATTTT	CSAIQPGLAGTDTQYF
TRBJ2-1	TRBV15	NA	few	TGTGCCACCAGCAGAGATCGGGCGGCGGATGAGCAGTTCTTC	CATSRDRAADEQFF
TRBJ1-2	TRBV12-3/TRBV12-4	TRBD1	few	TGTGCCAGCAGTCGAACAGGGGAGTGGGGCTACACCTTC	CASSRTGEWGYTF
TRBJ2-3	TRBV2	TRBD2	once	TGTGCCAGCAGTGAAGCAATAGCGGGAGCGGATACGCAGTATTTT	CASSEAIAGADTQYF
TRBJ2-1	TRBV7-2	TRBD1	NA	TGTGCCAGCAGCTTTACAGGGGCGTTTTTTAATGAGCAGTTCTTC	CASSFTGAFFNEQFF
TRBJ2-7	TRBV29-1	NA	NA	TGCAGCGTTGCTAGTGGGAAATCCTACGAGCAGTACTTC	CSVASGKSYEQYF
TRBJ2-2	TRBV4-3	NA	NA	TGCGCCAGCAGCCAAGTGGGTGGGGGGGAGCTGTTTTTT	CASSQVGGGELFF
TRBJ2-5	TRBV29-1	TRBD2	NA	TGCAGCGGAGAACTAGCGGGAGTGGAGACCCAGTACTTC	CSGELAGVETQYF
TRBJ2-7	TRBV2	NA	once	TGTGCCAGCACGCCGGGGCTAGCTCCCTACGAGCAGTACTTC	CASTPGLAPYEQYF